A single sample is the source of the 10 T cell receptor beta chains below, sequenced in a study of regulatory T cells in long-lasting Graves disease. Sequencing libraries for TCR beta were prepared with iRepertoire HTBI primers and Arm-PCR of CDR3 regions. Via MiXCR, TCRdb re-called the multiplex PCR reads, giving one row per CDR3 protein. Of 250,000 to 400,000 distinct CDR3 sequences in the sample, roughly 18% were seen once. Specified time point: newly diagnosed GD, antithyroid drugs for less than 3 months. TCR sequences were obtained from RNA taken from PBMCs. This material consisted of peripheral blood mononuclear cells (PBMCs), taken at new diagnosis, from a patient treated with antithyroid drugs. The origin of the receptors is a female donor with Graves disease.

This clonotype was counted ten times or more. The chain employs TRBV19 and TRBJ1-2; TRBD1 matches at 8 bases. The CDR3 has 13 amino acids. CDR1 and CDR2 (germline): LNHDA, SQIVND (reference sequence). V was clipped by 7 bases and J by 8 bases; unmatched bases: 9. CDR3 region: CASNRGQGQGYTF. The CDR3 nucleotides read TGTGCCAGTAACCGAGGACAGGGTCAGGGCTACACCTTC.

This clonotype was seen repeatedly, ten times or more. A read error may produce the germline difference seen at one junction end. The chain has TRBV27 and TRBJ2-1; D gene uncertain. Germline-derived CDR1 and CDR2 are MNHEY and SMNVEV (reference sequence). The CDR3 is 14 residues long. In DNA, the CDR3 is TGTGCCAGCAGTTTAGCCAGGATGTACAATGAGCAGCTCTTC. Translating gives CASSLARMYNEQLF.

This clonotype was recorded many times. This chain uses TRBV2 with TRBJ1-1, with TRBD1 matching over 7 bases. With 7 bases clipped from V and 5 bases from J, the junction kept 7 bases outside the gene matches. Germline V lookup: CDR1 SNHLY, CDR2 FYNNEI. This CDR3 has 13 residues. The CDR3 loop is CASTLTGWTEAFF. In DNA form, the CDR3 reads TGTGCCAGCACGTTGACAGGGTGGACTGAAGCTTTCTTT.

This clonotype was detected ten times or more. The rearrangement uses TRBV12-3 or TRBV12-4 and TRBJ1-1, with 11 positions matching TRBD1. V gave up 1 base and J gave up 6 bases; unmatched junction bases: 4. The CDR3 has 15 amino acids. CDR3 DNA sequence: TGTGCCAGCAGTTTAGGCGGACAGGGGGCGGCTGAAGCTTTCTTT. Translation: CASSLGGQGAAEAFF.

There are many counts of this clonotype. One end of the junction is discordant with germline, which a read error may explain. The rearrangement joins TRBV7-2 to TRBJ2-1; 7 bases are a match to TRBD2. The CDR3 spans 14 residues. Looked up from germline, CDR1 is SGHTA and CDR2 is FQGNSA. In nucleotides, the CDR3 is TGTGCCAGCAGCTCGCCTAGCGGAAGCAATGAGCAGTTCTTT. The encoded protein is CASSSPSGSNEQFF.

This clonotype was counted between two and nine times. The rearrangement links TRBV28 to TRBJ2-1, with 10 positions matching TRBD2. This CDR3 has 17 amino acids. J was trimmed by 7 bases and V by 3 bases; bases with no gene match: 12. The V gene's germline CDR1 is MDHEN and CDR2 SYDVKM. The DNA of the CDR3 is TGTGCCAGCAGTTTTCCGGGGGCTAGCGGGAGTTATAATGAGCAGTTCTTC. Its translation: CASSFPGASGSYNEQFF.

This clonotype was counted ten times or more. The genes are TRBV7-9 and TRBJ1-1; a weak D match, TRBD1 (6 bases). This CDR3 is 16 amino acids long. V was pared by 4 bases and J by 0 bases, with 15 bases between. Germline V lookup: CDR1 SEHNR, CDR2 FQNEAQ (reference sequence). The CDR3 DNA is TGTGCCAGCAGCTCTAGGGGGACGGGCATGAACACTGAAGCTTTCTTT. This gives the protein CASSSRGTGMNTEAFF.

V usage is TRBV27 and J usage is TRBJ1-1, with a weak D call TRBD1 (6 bases). CDR3 length: 17 residues. Trimming pared 5 bases from V and 0 bases from J, leaving 19 bases between. Germline V gives CDR1 MNHEY, CDR2 SMNVEV (reference sequence). In nucleotides, the CDR3 is TGTGCCAGCAGTGTTGACAGGTCTCGGACAATGAACACTGAAGCTTTCTTT. This encodes CASSVDRSRTMNTEAFF.

The chain has TRBV20-1 and TRBJ2-7; 14 nucleotides match TRBD2. Germline assignment: CDR1 DFQATT and CDR2 SNEGSKA (reference sequence). This CDR3 is built from 15 residues. The V and J ends lost 4 bases and 5 bases, in that order; junction bases with no gene match: 7. Here the CDR3 DNA reads TGCAGTGCTACCCCGGGACTAGCGGGAGCAAACGAGCAGTACTTC. It is translated as CSATPGLAGANEQYF.

V gene TRBV11-2 combines with J gene TRBJ1-1; D is uncertain. Between the trimmed V and J ends, which lost 0 bases and 3 bases, there was a span of 11 bases. CDR3 length: 15 amino acids. Germline V gene sequence: CDR1 SGHAT, CDR2 FQNNGV. The CDR3 region is CASSLDLGSDTEAFF. CDR3 sequence (DNA): TGTGCCAGCAGCTTAGATCTGGGTTCGGACACTGAAGCTTTCTTT. Supplemented by reference TRBV11-2 and TRBJ1-1, the full variable domain reads EAGVAQSPRYKIIEKRQSVAFWCNPISGHATLYWYQQILGQGPKLLIQFQNNGVVDDSQLPKDRFSAERLKGVDSTLKIQPAKLEDSAVYLCASSLDLGSDTEAFFGQGTRLTVV.